The 7 T cell receptor beta chains below all came from one sample that was sequenced in a study of shared clonotypes between healthy human individuals. The table came from immunoSEQ multiplex PCR; TCRdb's copy has only in-frame clones and leaves some out. The data show 400,000 to 500,000 clones, with about 82% seen just once and approximately 13% held by the top ten. Source material: PBMCs. These receptors were taken from a woman aged 40 to 50 in good health. Some clones in this sample may be carry-over from other donors' samples.

This chain connects TRBV7-9 to TRBJ1-6; maybe TRBD1 (6 bases). Trimming left V 8 bases short and J 8 bases short, with 13 bases between. The CDR3 runs to 13 residues. Germline lookup yields CDR1 SEHNR and CDR2 FQNEAQ (reference sequence). For the CDR3, the DNA is TGTGCCAGCGCCCGGGCAGGGGATTCACCCCTCCACTTT. This codes for CASARAGDSPLHF.

The J gene is TRBJ2-1, the V gene TRBV9; 7 bases are shared with TRBD2. The trim removed 0 bases at V and 10 bases at J, leaving 4 bases unmatched. This CDR3 contains 13 residues. Per germline, CDR1 SGDLS and CDR2 YYNGEE. The CDR3 is CASSVGWEGEQFF. CDR3 DNA: TGTGCCAGCAGCGTAGGTTGGGAGGGCGAGCAGTTCTTC.

The V call is TRBV29-1, the J call TRBJ2-5, with a possible D match to TRBD1 (6 bases). Germline V CDR1 and CDR2: SQVTM, ANQGSEA. There are 12 residues in the CDR3. V was shortened by 6 bases and J by 2 bases, with 10 bases between the two germline ends. CDR3 bases: TGCAGCGTACAGGGTTCGCAAGAGACCCAGTACTTC. It codes for CSVQGSQETQYF.

The chain is built from TRBV7-9 and TRBJ1-1, with D possibly TRBD1 on 5 matching bases. Between the trimmed V and J ends, which lost 0 bases and 3 bases, there was a span of 17 bases. The CDR3 totals 17 residues. Germline V gives CDR1 SEHNR, CDR2 FQNEAQ (reference sequence). CDR3 sequence (DNA): TGTGCCAGCAGCTTAGCGTGGACAAAGGGGCCCCACACTGAAGCTTTCTTT. Translated, it gives CASSLAWTKGPHTEAFF.

This clone was found once. V is TRBV5-1 and J is TRBJ2-1, with 12 positions matching TRBD2. Germline lookup yields CDR1 SGHRS and CDR2 YFSETQ. There are 18 residues in the CDR3. Trimming cost V 7 bases and J 0 bases; bases outside gene matches: 11. The CDR3 region is CASDPGTSGSLSYNEQFF. The CDR3 DNA reads as TGCGCCAGCGATCCTGGGACTAGCGGGTCCCTCTCCTACAATGAGCAGTTCTTC. Full variable domain (missing parts from reference TRBV5-1 and TRBJ2-1): KAGVTQTPRYLIKTRGQQVTLSCSPISGHRSVSWYQQTPGQGLQFLFEYFSETQRNKGNFPGRFSGRQFSNSRSEMNVSTLELGDSALYLCASDPGTSGSLSYNEQFFGPGTRLTVL.

V is TRBV7-9 and J is TRBJ2-7; D might be TRBD2 (5 bases). There are 15 residues in the CDR3. The V gene's germline CDR1 is SEHNR and CDR2 FQNEAQ (reference sequence). Trimming removed 4 bases from V and 3 bases from J, with 16 bases in between. CDR3: CASSSYLERNYEQYF. The CDR3 coding sequence is TGTGCCAGCAGCTCGTATTTGGAGCGGAACTACGAGCAGTACTTC.

This clone has a handful of counts. V usage is TRBV5-8 and J usage is TRBJ2-1; the D gene is possibly TRBD1 (6 bases). Germline-derived CDR1 and CDR2 are SGHTS and YDEGEE. The CDR3 consists of 16 residues. Trimming cost V 3 bases and J 0 bases, with 13 bases left between them. The chain's CDR3 is CASSWDIGRSYNEQFF. The DNA of the CDR3 is TGTGCCAGCAGCTGGGACATCGGCCGCTCCTACAATGAGCAGTTCTTC.